The rows below give T cell receptor beta chains drawn from one sample of a study of shared clonotypes between healthy human individuals. Assay used: immunoSEQ multiplex PCR; TCRdb lists only in-frame clones, some missing. Seen here are 2,500,000 or so clones, approximately 93% observed once, and the top ten hold around 0.37%. The sequenced sample consisted of naive CD4+ T cells from PBMCs. These receptors came from a man younger than 30 in good health. Some clones in this sample may be carry-over from other donors' samples. The CDR3 runs from the conserved cysteine through the conserved F or W. A D gene is named only where the DNA matches it firmly. The size field is filled for only some rows; it gives once, few, many or a size class.

size,J,V,D,DNA,CDR3
-,TRBJ2-7,TRBV27,TRBD1,TGTGCCAGCAGTGGCCACGGGACAGGGAGGGAACACGAGCAGTACTTC,CASSGHGTGREHEQYF
-,TRBJ1-1,TRBV5-1,-,TGCGCCAGCAGCTTGGCCATGGGGAACACTGAAGCTTTCTTT,CASSLAMGNTEAFF
-,TRBJ2-7,TRBV18,TRBD1,TGTGCCAGCTCACCGACGACAGGGTTGGACCTGGAGCAGTACTTC,CASSPTTGLDLEQYF
-,TRBJ2-7,TRBV2,TRBD2,TGTGCCAGCATAGAAGTTCGGTCGGGGGGCGAGCAGTACTTC,CASIEVRSGGEQYF
-,TRBJ2-7,TRBV27,-,TGTGCCAGCAGCTATATACAGGGAGTGGGAGGATACGAGCAGTACTTC,CASSYIQGVGGYEQYF
-,TRBJ2-1,TRBV7-6,-,TGTGCCAGCAGCCCAATAGGGGGTAGCTACAATGAGCAGTTCTTC,CASSPIGGSYNEQFF
-,TRBJ1-3,TRBV4-1,-,TGCGCCAGCAGCCAAGATAGGCCCTCCTCTGGAAACACCATATATTTT,CASSQDRPSSGNTIYF
-,TRBJ2-1,TRBV19,TRBD2,TGTGCCAGTAGTATGGGACTAGCGGGAGGTAGGACCGACTACAATGAGCAGTTCTTC,CASSMGLAGGRTDYNEQFF
-,TRBJ2-3,TRBV5-4,-,TGTGCCAGCAGCGGGGGGCAGCGGATCCTCACAGATACGCAGTATTTT,CASSGGQRILTDTQYF
-,TRBJ1-1,TRBV29-1,-,TGCAGCGTTCTTGGGATCATGAACACTGAAGCTTTCTTT,CSVLGIMNTEAFF
-,TRBJ1-1,TRBV6-6,-,TGTGCCAGCAGAAGGGACACTACCCCCTTGAACACTGAAGCTTTCTTT,CASRRDTTPLNTEAFF
-,TRBJ2-7,TRBV2,-,TGTGCCAGCAGTGAAGGGTGGGGATCCTACGAGCAGTACTTC,CASSEGWGSYEQYF
-,TRBJ2-1,TRBV12-5,-,TGTGCTAGTGGTTTGGTCGTTGTCCGGGAGCAGTTCTTC,CASGLVVVREQFF
-,TRBJ1-5,TRBV19,TRBD1,TGTGCCAGTAGTATAGACGACAGGGCGGGCGGCAATCAGCCCCAGCATTTT,CASSIDDRAGGNQPQHF
-,TRBJ2-3,TRBV13,TRBD2,TGTGCCAGCAGCACACGACTAGCGGGAGTGGGGGCAGATACGCAGTATTTT,CASSTRLAGVGADTQYF
-,TRBJ2-3,TRBV5-1,TRBD1,TGCGCCAGCAGCATCGGACAGGAGGCCCAGTATTTT,CASSIGQEAQYF
-,TRBJ2-7,TRBV2,-,TGTGCCAGCAGCAAAACCTCATGGGGGTCCTACGAGCAGTACTTC,CASSKTSWGSYEQYF
-,TRBJ2-7,TRBV28,TRBD1,TGTGCCAGCAGAATGGGACAGGGGATCTACGAGCAGTACTTC,CASRMGQGIYEQYF
-,TRBJ2-7,TRBV6-5,TRBD2,TGTGCCAGCAGCTTAGCGGGAGGTGTGCACGAGCAGTACTTC,CASSLAGGVHEQYF
-,TRBJ1-1,TRBV7-2,-,TGTGCCAGCAGCATAACACCGAACACTGAAGCTTTCTTC,CASSITPNTEAFF
-,TRBJ2-7,TRBV7-2,-,TGTGCCAGCAGGCTCGGGACAAAGGTTCTCTACGAGCAGTACTTC,CASRLGTKVLYEQYF
-,TRBJ1-5,TRBV6-4,-,TGTGCCAGCAGGCGACAGGCCGATAGCAATCAGCCCCAGCATTTT,CASRRQADSNQPQHF
-,TRBJ1-4,TRBV15,-,TGTGCCACCAGCAGACAGGATCTTTTGGTGGAACTGTTTTTT,CATSRQDLLVELFF
-,TRBJ2-1,TRBV20-1,-,TGCAGTGCTAGAGATATCCAGGAGCAGTTCTTC,CSARDIQEQFF
-,TRBJ1-2,TRBV18,-,TGTGCCAGCTCACCATCGAACGGCAACTATGGCTACACCTTC,CASSPSNGNYGYTF
-,TRBJ1-1,TRBV5-1,-,TGCGCCAGCAGCTTAGACCCCGGATACACTGAAGCTTTCTTT,CASSLDPGYTEAFF
-,TRBJ2-3,TRBV2,-,TGTGCCAGCAGTGAGGAGGGGACAGATACGCAGTATTTT,CASSEEGTDTQYF
-,TRBJ2-5,TRBV6-1,-,TGTGCCAGCAGTGAAGCAGTCGGAGGCAGCCAAGAGACCCAGTACTTC,CASSEAVGGSQETQYF
once,TRBJ2-1,TRBV7-8,-,TGTGCCAGCAGCTTAGTTCGTGTTTACAGCTCAAACTCCTACAATGAGCAGTTCTTC,CASSLVRVYSSNSYNEQFF
-,TRBJ2-1,TRBV27,TRBD1,TGTGCCAGCAGTCCGGGACAGGGGGCGTACTACAATGAGCAGTTCTTC,CASSPGQGAYYNEQFF